The next 16 T cell receptor beta chains were all read from a single sample in a study of blood T cell repertoires in COVID-19. The protocol was immunoSEQ multiplex PCR, while the TCRdb copy is restricted to in-frame clones and leaves out a portion. The sample consists of 150,000 to 200,000 clones, 81% of them appearing once. Sample: peripheral blood. All receptors derive from a man aged 60-69 years with active or convalescent COVID-19.

This chain connects TRBV9 to TRBJ1-3; the D is unclear. The CDR3 runs to 16 residues. V dropped 4 bases and J dropped 4 bases, with 18 bases sitting between them. Germline-derived CDR1 and CDR2 are SGDLS and YYNGEE. CDR3 amino acids: CASSPVGRVAGNTIYF. The CDR3 region has the DNA TGTGCCAGCAGCCCCGTAGGGAGGGTTGCGGGAAACACCATATATTTT.

The chain couples TRBV14 to TRBJ2-5; 8 bases are shared with TRBD1. With 3 bases clipped from V and 1 base from J, the junction kept 4 bases outside the gene matches. CDR1 SGHDN and CDR2 FVKESK come from the germline V gene. The CDR3 is 15 residues long. CDR3 in amino acids: CASSQRQGPQETQYF. The CDR3 region has the DNA TGTGCCAGCAGCCAGAGACAGGGGCCCCAAGAGACCCAGTACTTC.

The chain recombines TRBV21-1 with TRBJ1-1. TRBV21-1 is a pseudogene locus. This CDR3 spans 15 amino acids. In nucleotides, the CDR3 is TGTGCCAGCACCTACACCCGGGTTTCCCGTAGGGAAGCTTTCTTT. It translates to CASTYTRVSRREAFF.

The genes are TRBV6-6 and TRBJ1-1; possibly TRBD1 for D (6 bases). CDR3 length: 12 residues. V shed 10 bases and J shed 2 bases, with 11 bases lying between them. Germline V CDR1 and CDR2: MNHNY, SVGAGI (reference sequence). The CDR3 DNA reads as TGTGCCACAGGGGATTTTAACACTGAAGCTTTCTTT. As protein: CATGDFNTEAFF.

The genes are TRBV9 and TRBJ1-2; 7 bases line up with TRBD1. The CDR3 loop spans 14 amino acids. V shed 3 bases, J shed 2 bases, and the junction held 4 bases outside the gene matches. Germline-derived CDR1 and CDR2 are SGDLS and YYNGEE. DNA for the CDR3: TGTGCCAGCAGCGGGATGGGACAGAACTATGGCTACACCTTC. Its protein product is CASSGMGQNYGYTF. Filled out from reference TRBV9 and TRBJ1-2, the complete variable domain reads DSGVTQTPKHLITATGQRVTLRCSPRSGDLSVYWYQQSLDQGLQFLIQYYNGEERAKGNILERFSAQQFPDLHSELNLSSLELGDSALYFCASSGMGQNYGYTFGSGTRLTVV.

The rearrangement joins TRBV18 to TRBJ1-2; TRBD1 agrees at 10 bases. Germline trimming cut 3 bases from V and 7 bases from J; bases unmatched to any gene: 11. This CDR3 has 16 residues. Per the germline V gene, CDR1 is KGHSH and CDR2 is LQKENI. The CDR3 coding sequence is TGTGCCAGCTCACCGCCGGTGACAGGGGGCCTTGGTGGCTACACCTTC. This gives the protein CASSPPVTGGLGGYTF.

The rearrangement joins TRBV7-9 to TRBJ1-2; 10 nucleotides line up with TRBD1. In germline, CDR1 is SEHNR, CDR2 FQNEAQ (reference sequence). Unmatched junction bases numbered 7, after V lost 5 bases and J lost 7 bases. The CDR3 loop spans 14 amino acids. As DNA, the CDR3 is TGTGCCAGCAGCAGCGACAGGGGGCAGGGTGGCTACACCTTC. This gives the protein CASSSDRGQGGYTF.

A note on this clone: Relative to the germline gene, one junction end is altered; a read error may explain this. The chain recombines TRBV7-7 with TRBJ2-3, with TRBD2 as a possible D gene (6 bases). This CDR3 is 15 amino acids long. Germline lookup yields CDR1 SSHAT and CDR2 FNYEAQ (reference sequence). In nucleotides, the CDR3 is TGTGCTAGCAGCTTAGGGGCGGGACGCACAGATACGCAGTATTTT. Protein product: CASSLGAGRTDTQYF.

The chain carries TRBV2 and TRBJ1-1; D perhaps matches TRBD1 (6 bases). V lost 6 bases to trimming and J lost 0 bases, with 14 bases between them. Germline CDR1 SNHLY, CDR2 FYNNEI. This CDR3 has 15 amino acids. CDR3 DNA: TGTGCCAGCAGAGCAAGGGGGGGATTGAACACTGAAGCTTTCTTT. Amino acid sequence: CASRARGGLNTEAFF.

V is TRBV2 and J is TRBJ1-6; 9 bases are a match to TRBD1. Germline lookup yields CDR1 SNHLY and CDR2 FYNNEI. The length of the CDR3 is 14 residues. V shed 6 bases and J 9 bases; nucleotides not matched to a gene: 6. CDR3 in amino acids: CASREQGARSPLHF. The CDR3 DNA reads TGTGCCAGCAGAGAACAGGGGGCTCGTTCACCCCTCCACTTT. Full variable domain (missing parts from reference TRBV2 and TRBJ1-6): EPEVTQTPSHQVTQMGQEVILRCVPISNHLYFYWYRQILGQKVEFLVSFYNNEISEKSEIFDDQFSVERPDGSNFTLKIRSTKLEDSAMYFCASREQGARSPLHFGNGTRLTVT.

A remark on this clone: At the DNA level, this CDR3 is encoded by other sequences in the same sample as well. V and J are TRBV7-9 and TRBJ2-7, with 12 bases fitting TRBD2. The ends lost 4 bases at V and 2 bases at J; junction bases unmatched: 0. CDR1 SEHNR and CDR2 FQNEAQ come from the germline V gene (reference sequence). The CDR3 contains 14 residues. In nucleotides, the CDR3 is TGTGCCAGCAGCTCTAGCGGGGGGGCCTACGAGCAGTACTTC. Translated, it gives CASSSSGGAYEQYF.

Points on this clone: A read error is possible here, since a much larger clone lies one base away. This specimen includes other DNA sequences encoding the same CDR3. The J gene is TRBJ1-1, the V gene TRBV14, with 8 bases matching TRBD1. This CDR3 contains 16 residues. V was clipped by 0 bases and J by 2 bases; unmatched bases: 5. Germline V gives CDR1 SGHDN, CDR2 FVKESK. The CDR3: CASSQDLGQGNTEAFF. The CDR3 coding sequence is TGTGCCAGCAGCCAAGATCTCGGACAGGGCAACACTGAAGCTTTCTTT.

The CDR3 sequence: CASSLLGPDTGELFF. In nucleotides, the CDR3 is TGTGCCAGCAGTTTATTGGGGCCGGACACCGGGGAGCTGTTTTTT. V gene TRBV27 combines with J gene TRBJ2-2, with D possibly matching TRBD1 (5 bases). Germline V gene data show CDR1 as MNHEY and CDR2 as SMNVEV (reference sequence). The V end lost 1 base, the J end lost 3 bases, and 9 bases lay between the germline ends. The CDR3 has 15 amino acids.

The chain links TRBV19 to TRBJ1-3, with 9 bases that match TRBD1. The V and J ends lost 2 bases and 0 bases, in that order; junction bases with no gene match: 8. This CDR3 is 18 amino acids long. Germline V gene lookup returns CDR1 LNHDA and CDR2 SQIVND (reference sequence). As DNA, the CDR3 is TGTGCCAGTAGTATAAGGACAGGGGCGGACCTCTCTGGAAACACCATATATTTT. The encoded protein is CASSIRTGADLSGNTIYF.

The chain employs TRBV6-6 and TRBJ2-5; a weak D match, TRBD2 (7 bases). V lost 2 bases to trimming and J lost 1 base, with 8 bases between them. CDR3 length equals 14 residues. Per the germline V gene, CDR1 is MNHNY and CDR2 is SVGAGI (reference sequence). Here the CDR3 reads CASSYGGAQETQYF. The CDR3 DNA reads TGTGCCAGCAGTTACGGGGGGGCCCAAGAGACCCAGTACTTC.

The rearrangement links TRBV5-5 to TRBJ2-1; 8 bases align to TRBD2. This CDR3 contains 15 residues. CDR1 is SGHKS and CDR2 is YYEKEE in the germline V gene (reference sequence). Germline trimming cut 0 bases from V and 4 bases from J; bases unmatched to any gene: 3. The CDR3 sequence: CASSLVPSGYNEQFF. CDR3 DNA sequence: TGTGCCAGCAGCTTGGTGCCTAGCGGGTACAATGAGCAGTTCTTC.